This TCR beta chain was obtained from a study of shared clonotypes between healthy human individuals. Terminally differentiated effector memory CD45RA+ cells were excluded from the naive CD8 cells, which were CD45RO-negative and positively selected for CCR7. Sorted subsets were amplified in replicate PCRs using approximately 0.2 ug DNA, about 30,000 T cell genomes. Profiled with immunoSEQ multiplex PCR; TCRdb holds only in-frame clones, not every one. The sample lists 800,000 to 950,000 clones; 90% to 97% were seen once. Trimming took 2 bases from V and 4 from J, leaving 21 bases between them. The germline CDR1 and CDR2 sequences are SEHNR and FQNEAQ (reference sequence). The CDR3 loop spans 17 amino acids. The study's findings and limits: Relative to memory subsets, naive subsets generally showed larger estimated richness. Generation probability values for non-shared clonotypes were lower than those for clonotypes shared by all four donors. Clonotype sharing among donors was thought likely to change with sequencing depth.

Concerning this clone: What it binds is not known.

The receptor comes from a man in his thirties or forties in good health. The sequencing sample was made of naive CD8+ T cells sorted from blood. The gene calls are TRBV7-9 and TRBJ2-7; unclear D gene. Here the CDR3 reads CASSLTTPSPLGYEQYF. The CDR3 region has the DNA TGTGCCAGCAGCTTAACTACACCGAGTCCTTTGGGATACGAGCAGTACTTC.